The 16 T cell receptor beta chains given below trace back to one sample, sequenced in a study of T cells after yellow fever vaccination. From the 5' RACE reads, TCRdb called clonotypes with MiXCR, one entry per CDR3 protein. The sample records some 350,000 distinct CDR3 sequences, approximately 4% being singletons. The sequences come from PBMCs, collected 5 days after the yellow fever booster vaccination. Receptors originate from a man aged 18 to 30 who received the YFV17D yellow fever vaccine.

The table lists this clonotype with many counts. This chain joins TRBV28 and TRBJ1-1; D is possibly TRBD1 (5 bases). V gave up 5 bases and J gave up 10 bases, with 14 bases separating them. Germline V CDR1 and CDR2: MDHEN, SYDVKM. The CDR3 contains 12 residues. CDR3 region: CASSAWGGRAFF. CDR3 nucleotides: TGTGCCAGCAGTGCGTGGGGGGGTAGAGCTTTCTTT.

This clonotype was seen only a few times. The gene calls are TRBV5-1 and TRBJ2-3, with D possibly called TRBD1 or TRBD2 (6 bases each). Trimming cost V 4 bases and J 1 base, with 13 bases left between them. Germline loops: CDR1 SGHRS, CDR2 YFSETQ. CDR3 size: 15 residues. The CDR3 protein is CASSLVEGGTDTQYF. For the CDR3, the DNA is TGCGCCAGCAGCCTCGTGGAGGGGGGCACAGATACGCAGTATTTT.

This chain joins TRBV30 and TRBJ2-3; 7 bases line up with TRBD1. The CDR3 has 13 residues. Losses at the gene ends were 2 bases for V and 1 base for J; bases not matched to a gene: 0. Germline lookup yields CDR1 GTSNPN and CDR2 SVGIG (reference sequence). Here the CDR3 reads CAWSQGGTDTQYF. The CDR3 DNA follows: TGTGCCTGGAGTCAGGGGGGCACAGATACGCAGTATTTT.

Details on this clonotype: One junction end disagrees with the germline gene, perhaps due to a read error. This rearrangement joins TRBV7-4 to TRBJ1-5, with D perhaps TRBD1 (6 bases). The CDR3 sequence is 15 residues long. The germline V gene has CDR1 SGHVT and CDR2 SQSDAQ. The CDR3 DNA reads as TGTGCCAGCACCTTACAGGGCCCAGCAAATCAGCCCCAGCATTTT. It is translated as CASTLQGPANQPQHF.

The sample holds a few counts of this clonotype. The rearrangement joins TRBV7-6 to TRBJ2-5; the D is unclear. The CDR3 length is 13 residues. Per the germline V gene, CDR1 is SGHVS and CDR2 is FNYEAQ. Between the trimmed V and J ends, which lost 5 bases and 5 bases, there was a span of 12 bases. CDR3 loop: CASSVSISETQYF. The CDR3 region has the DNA TGTGCCAGCAGCGTTAGTATTTCGGAGACCCAGTACTTC.

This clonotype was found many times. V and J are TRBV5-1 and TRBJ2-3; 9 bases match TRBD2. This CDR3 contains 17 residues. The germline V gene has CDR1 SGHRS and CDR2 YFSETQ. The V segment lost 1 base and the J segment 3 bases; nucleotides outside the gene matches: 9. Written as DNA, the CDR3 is TGCGCCAGCAGCTTGTACGCTAGCGGGGTCAAAACAGATACGCAGTATTTT. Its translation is CASSLYASGVKTDTQYF.

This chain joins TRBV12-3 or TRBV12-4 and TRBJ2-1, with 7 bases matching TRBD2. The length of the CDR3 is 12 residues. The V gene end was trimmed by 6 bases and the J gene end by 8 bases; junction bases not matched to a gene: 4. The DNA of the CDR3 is TGTGCCAGCAGCACTAGCGCCCATGAGCAGTTCTTC. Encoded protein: CASSTSAHEQFF.

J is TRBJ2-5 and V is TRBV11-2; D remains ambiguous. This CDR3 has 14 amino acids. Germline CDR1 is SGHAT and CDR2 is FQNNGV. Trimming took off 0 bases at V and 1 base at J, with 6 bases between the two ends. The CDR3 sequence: CASSLEWGQETQYF. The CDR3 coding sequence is TGTGCCAGCAGCTTAGAGTGGGGCCAAGAGACCCAGTACTTC.

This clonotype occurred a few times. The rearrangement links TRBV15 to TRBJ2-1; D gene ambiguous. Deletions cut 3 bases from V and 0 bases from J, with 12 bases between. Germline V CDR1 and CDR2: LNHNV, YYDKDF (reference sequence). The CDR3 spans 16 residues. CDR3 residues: CATSRIRSSSYNEQFF. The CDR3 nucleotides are TGTGCCACCAGCAGGATACGTTCGAGCTCCTACAATGAGCAGTTCTTC.

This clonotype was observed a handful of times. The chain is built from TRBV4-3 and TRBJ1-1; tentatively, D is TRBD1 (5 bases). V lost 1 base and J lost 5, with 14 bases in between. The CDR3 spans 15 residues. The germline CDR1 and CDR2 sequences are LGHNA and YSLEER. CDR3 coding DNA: TGCGCCAGCAGCCAAGTAAAATCCGGGGGAACTGAAGCTTTCTTT. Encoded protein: CASSQVKSGGTEAFF.

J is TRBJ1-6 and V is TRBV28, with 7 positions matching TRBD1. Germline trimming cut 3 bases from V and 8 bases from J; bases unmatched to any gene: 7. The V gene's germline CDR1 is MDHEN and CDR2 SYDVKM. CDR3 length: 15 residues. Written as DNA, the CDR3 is TGTGCCAGCAGTTTGCGACAGGGTGGGGATTCACCCCTCCACTTT. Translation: CASSLRQGGDSPLHF.

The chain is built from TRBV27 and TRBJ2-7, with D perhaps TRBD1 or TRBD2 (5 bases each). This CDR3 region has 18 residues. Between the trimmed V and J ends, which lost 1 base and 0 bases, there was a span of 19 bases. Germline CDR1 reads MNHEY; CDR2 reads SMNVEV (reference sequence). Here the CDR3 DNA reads TGTGCCAGCAGTTTATTCGGGACCGACGGGAAGAGCTCCTACGAGCAGTACTTC. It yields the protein CASSLFGTDGKSSYEQYF.

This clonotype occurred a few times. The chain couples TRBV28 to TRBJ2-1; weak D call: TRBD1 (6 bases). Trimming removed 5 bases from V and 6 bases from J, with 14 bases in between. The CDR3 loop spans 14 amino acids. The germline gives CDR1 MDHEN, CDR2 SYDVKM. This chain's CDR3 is CASSVTGSANEQFF. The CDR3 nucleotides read TGTGCCAGCAGTGTTACAGGGTCCGCCAATGAGCAGTTCTTC.

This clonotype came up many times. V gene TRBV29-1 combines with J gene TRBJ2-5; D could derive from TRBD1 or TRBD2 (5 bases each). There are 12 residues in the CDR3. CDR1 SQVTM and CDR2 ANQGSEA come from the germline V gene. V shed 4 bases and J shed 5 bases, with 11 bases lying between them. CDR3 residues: CSVVEWGETQYF. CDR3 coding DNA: TGCAGCGTTGTAGAGTGGGGGGAGACCCAGTACTTC. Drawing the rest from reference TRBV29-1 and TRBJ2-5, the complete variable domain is SAVISQKPSRDICQRGTSLTIQCQVDSQVTMMFWYRQQPGQSLTLIATANQGSEATYESGFVIDKFPISRPNLTFSTLTVSNMSPEDSSIYLCSVVEWGETQYFGPGTRLLVL.

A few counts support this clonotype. The CDR3 loop reads CASSLGRASTEAFF. The CDR3 DNA follows: TGTGCCAGCAGCTTGGGCAGGGCAAGTACTGAAGCTTTCTTT. This chain uses TRBV5-8 with TRBJ1-1; maybe TRBD1 (5 bases). This CDR3 is built from 14 residues. V shed 0 bases and J shed 5 bases, with 11 bases lying between them. CDR1 SGHTS and CDR2 YDEGEE come from the germline V gene.

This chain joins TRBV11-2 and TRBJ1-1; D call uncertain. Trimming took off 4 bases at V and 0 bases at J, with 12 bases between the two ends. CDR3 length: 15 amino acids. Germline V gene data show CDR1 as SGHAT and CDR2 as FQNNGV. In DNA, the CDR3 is TGTGCCAGCAGCTATGTCAGTCCTATGAACACTGAAGCTTTCTTT. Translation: CASSYVSPMNTEAFF.